This section outlines one T cell receptor (beta chain) sequence together with its context. What antigen it recognizes has not been identified. Base qualities are missing; no much larger clone stands one base away. This entry belongs to a study of cytomegalovirus exposure and HLA in healthy donors listed by TCRdb under 2017. Looking at the study overall: According to a later analysis, the 110 or so validation repertoires were produced on the same platform as the roughly 600 repertoires of the first cohort. The study aimed to test whether cataloging public T cell receptors could reveal signatures of past pathogen exposure. In addition to the first cohort of roughly 700 subjects, a separate validation cohort of 120 different subjects was used. The study combined high-throughput TCR immunosequencing, statistical association of individual TCRs with disease status, and machine learning to predict cytomegalovirus infection status.

Separate from the roughly 700-subject first cohort, the validation cohort of around 130 subjects was the group to which the donors belonged. To prepare the library, the immunoSEQ multiplex PCR assay was applied. On the study's bioinformatics: A statistical classification framework was built for diagnosing cytomegalovirus status from the catalog of TCR beta chain sequences. TCRdb holds this immuneACCESS table with in-frame rearrangements only. Some clones are missing; in checked studies, unresolved V genes explain under half, and the rest has no known cause. V and J calls plus clone size are reproduced from that table; the DNA served to infer D and trimming. In this sample the table shows about 58,000 clones, 90% of which occur a single time. Approximately 1% of the sample belongs to the ten largest clones. The research as a whole found: Most TCR sequences were observed very rarely across donors, whereas some public TCRs were present in many individuals. The classifier was reported to diagnose cytomegalovirus status with high specificity and sensitivity in both the original and validation cohorts. In vitro tests confirmed that a few of the cytomegalovirus-associated TCR beta chains recognize cytomegalovirus antigens. The authors suggested that the approach could potentially be generalized to other disease states and immunological phenotypes. The validation cohort had no HLA typing available for a later analysis, so co-occurrence within that cohort was assessed over all 130 or so repertoires. In a later analysis, TCRs clustered in the first cohort were found to also tend to co-occur in the 120 or so validation repertoires, with roughly 93% of cluster scores above 0. The study listed over 150 TCR beta chains as associated with cytomegalovirus.

The clonotype originates from a man younger than 35 in good health and CMV-seronegative. Sequencing input: PBMCs.

The CDR3 sequence is CAISDADRGFAFF. Here is the DNA: TGTGCCATCAGTGATGCGGACAGGGGTTTCGCTTTCTTT. The chain couples TRBV10-3 to TRBJ1-1, and 9 junctional nucleotides match TRBD1. V has 3 bases trimmed and J has 11 bases trimmed; junction bases matching no gene number 7. CDR1 and CDR2 (ENHRY, SYGVKD) derive from the germline V gene. The CDR3 contains 13 residues, cysteine and phenylalanine counted. This entry keeps only the CDR3 DNA: 39 bases, framed from base 1.